A single sample gave rise to the 29 T cell receptor beta chains below, sequenced in a study of blood T cells in healthy people across ages. It was with a sample-barcoded 5' primer and a J-beta primer mix that a second PCR of about 7 to 12 cycles was run. Via MiXCR, TCRdb re-called the 5' RACE reads, giving one row per CDR3 protein. The sample records 650,000 to 1,000,000 distinct CDR3 sequences, approximately 35% being singletons. Sequenced input: blood. Every receptor here comes from a man between 18 and 29 years old in good health.

This clonotype was seen many times. This rearrangement joins TRBV29-1 to TRBJ1-2; 9 nucleotides align to TRBD1. CDR1 and CDR2 (germline): SQVTM, ANQGSEA. J lost 2 bases, V lost 5 bases, and 3 bases had no gene match. This CDR3 region has 13 residues. The CDR3 is CSVTGGANYGYTF. CDR3 coding DNA: TGCAGCGTTACAGGGGGCGCGAACTATGGCTACACCTTC.

For this clonotype: The conserved phenylalanine or tryptophan normally closing the CDR3 is absent here, so this likely arose from a read error. The chain couples TRBV6-5 to TRBJ2-1; D call uncertain. Looked up from germline, CDR1 is MNHEY and CDR2 is SVGAGI. This CDR3 spans 15 amino acids. This chain's CDR3 is CASSYSTERYNGQFY. The CDR3 bases are TGTGCCAGCAGTTACTCAACAGAAAGGTACAATGGGCAGTTCTAC.

The sample holds many counts of this clonotype. The V call is TRBV20-1, the J call TRBJ2-7, with D possibly matching TRBD2 (5 bases). This CDR3 has 14 residues. CDR1 DFQATT and CDR2 SNEGSKA come from the germline V gene (reference sequence). V was trimmed by 5 bases and J by 2 bases, leaving 16 bases between them. The CDR3 loop reads CSAGGLPGAYEQYF. DNA of the CDR3: TGCAGTGCTGGTGGACTGCCAGGTGCCTACGAGCAGTACTTC.

V usage is TRBV3-1 and J usage is TRBJ2-7, with D unclear. Germline V gives CDR1 LGHDT, CDR2 YNNKEL (reference sequence). V was cut by 1 base and J by 2 bases, with 9 bases left in between. This CDR3 has 14 amino acids. The CDR3 DNA reads TGTGCCAGCAGCCAAGCCTACAGCCCCTACGAGCAGTACTTC. This sequence encodes CASSQAYSPYEQYF.

CDR3 bases: TGCAGCGCCTCAACAGGGGAGGGGTATCGTGGGAATGAGCAGTTCTTC. Its translation is CSASTGEGYRGNEQFF. V gene TRBV29-1 combines with J gene TRBJ2-1; either TRBD1 or TRBD2 may fit D (7 bases each). The length of the CDR3 is 16 residues. Trimming removed 7 bases at V and 7 bases at J, with 26 bases between. Germline CDR1 SQVTM, CDR2 ANQGSEA.

This clonotype was observed many times. The genes are TRBV20-1 and TRBJ1-5; TRBD1 agrees at 7 bases. This CDR3 spans 14 amino acids. In germline, CDR1 is DFQATT, CDR2 SNEGSKA (reference sequence). The trim removed 6 bases at V and 7 bases at J, leaving 12 bases unmatched. The CDR3 region has the DNA TGCAGTGCCTCTGGGACAGAGGCAACCCAGCCCCAGCATTTT. Translated, it gives CSASGTEATQPQHF.

V and J are TRBV20-1 and TRBJ2-6; D gene unclear. V was clipped by 1 base and J by 4 bases, with 11 bases between them. CDR3 length: 15 amino acids. Per the germline V gene, CDR1 is DFQATT and CDR2 is SNEGSKA (reference sequence). This chain's CDR3 is CSARVPGLGANVLTF. CDR3 bases: TGCAGTGCTAGAGTACCCGGTTTAGGGGCCAACGTCCTGACTTTC.

The rearrangement links TRBV20-1 to TRBJ2-7, with 7 nucleotides matching TRBD2. CDR1 is DFQATT and CDR2 is SNEGSKA in the germline V gene (reference sequence). V shed 1 base and J 7 bases; nucleotides not matched to a gene: 13. The CDR3 totals 15 residues. The DNA for the CDR3 is TGCAGTGCTAGAGTTGGGGCTAGCGGAAACAATGAGCAGTACTTC. This gives the protein CSARVGASGNNEQYF.

In its sample, this clonotype was seen a few times. The rearrangement links TRBV5-1 to TRBJ1-2, with 7 bases lining up with TRBD1. V was pared by 4 bases and J by 6 bases, with 6 bases of the junction left unmatched. The germline V gene encodes CDR1 SGHRS and CDR2 YFSETQ. The CDR3 consists of 13 residues. CDR3 coding DNA: TGCGCCAGCAGCATGACAGGGATCAATGGCTACACCTTC. It specifies CASSMTGINGYTF. Looking up the rest from reference TRBV5-1 and TRBJ1-2 gives the full variable domain: KAGVTQTPRYLIKTRGQQVTLSCSPISGHRSVSWYQQTPGQGLQFLFEYFSETQRNKGNFPGRFSGRQFSNSRSEMNVSTLELGDSALYLCASSMTGINGYTFGSGTRLTVV.

Ten or more counts support this clonotype. The chain has TRBV12-3 or TRBV12-4 and TRBJ1-5; maybe TRBD1 (6 bases). V dropped 6 bases and J dropped 9 bases, with 18 bases sitting between them. The CDR3 extends over 14 amino acids. DNA for the CDR3: TGTGCCAGCAGCCTGGGGGGCGTAAGGACGCCCCAGCATTTT. It specifies CASSLGGVRTPQHF.

The CDR3: CSAITTGDLSNQPQHF. CDR3 DNA sequence: TGCAGTGCTATTACGACAGGAGACCTCAGCAATCAGCCCCAGCATTTT. The chain recombines TRBV20-1 with TRBJ1-5; maybe TRBD1 (6 bases). The germline gives CDR1 DFQATT, CDR2 SNEGSKA (reference sequence). CDR3 length: 16 amino acids. V was clipped by 4 bases and J by 1 base, with 17 bases between them.

This clonotype was detected many times. This chain links TRBV4-1 with TRBJ2-1; TRBD2 agrees at 7 bases. CDR1 MGHRA and CDR2 YSYEKL come from the germline V gene. The V gene end was trimmed by 0 bases and the J gene end by 4 bases; junction bases not matched to a gene: 9. CDR3 size: 17 residues. This CDR3 is CASSQEWRGSSYNEQFF. Here the CDR3 DNA reads TGCGCCAGCAGCCAAGAATGGCGGGGGTCCAGTTACAATGAGCAGTTCTTC.

This sequence joins TRBV6-6 and TRBJ2-7; D not resolved. Between the trimmed V and J ends, which lost 6 bases and 1 base, there was a span of 10 bases. CDR3 length: 13 residues. Per the germline V gene, CDR1 is MNHNY and CDR2 is SVGAGI (reference sequence). CDR3 amino acids: CASRPDGSYEQYF. For the CDR3, the DNA is TGTGCCAGCAGACCGGACGGTTCCTACGAGCAGTACTTC.

The chain links TRBV28 to TRBJ2-5; TRBD1 matches at 8 bases. The assigned J gene may be wrong: the sequence end matches TRBJ2-1 better. The germline V gene has CDR1 MDHEN and CDR2 SYDVKM. The CDR3 covers 14 residues. For the CDR3, the DNA is TGTGCCAGCAGGCAGGACAGGGACCAAGAGACCCAGTTCTTC. Translated: CASRQDRDQETQFF.

This clonotype showed up just a few times. The gene calls are TRBV2 and TRBJ2-1; possibly TRBD1 for D (5 bases). The DNA end is a closer match to TRBJ2-7, so the J assignment may be wrong. CDR1 is SNHLY and CDR2 is FYNNEI in the germline V gene. CDR3 size: 13 residues. The CDR3 here is CASSPDRNNEQYF. For the CDR3, the DNA is TGTGCCAGCAGTCCTGACAGAAACAATGAGCAGTACTTC.

The chain is built from TRBV15 and TRBJ1-3; D remains unclear. Trimming shortened V by 5 bases and J by 0 bases, and 14 bases separated the two germline ends. The CDR3 is 16 amino acids. From germline, CDR1 is LNHNV and CDR2 YYDKDF (reference sequence). The CDR3 bases are TGTGCCACCAGCGAGTTGTTGAGGAGCTCTGGAAACACCATATATTTT. It codes for CATSELLRSSGNTIYF.

This clonotype came up many times. V is TRBV20-1 and J is TRBJ2-5; D is tentatively TRBD1 or TRBD2 (6 bases each). V was shortened by 7 bases and J by 6 bases, with 15 bases between the two germline ends. Germline CDR1 and CDR2: DFQATT and SNEGSKA (reference sequence). The CDR3 totals 12 residues. CDR3 sequence: CSVLGGGKTQYF. The CDR3 DNA sequence: TGCAGTGTTCTCGGAGGGGGAAAGACCCAGTACTTC.

The chain links TRBV12-3 or TRBV12-4 to TRBJ2-5; the D is unclear. V was shortened by 3 bases and J by 0 bases, with 8 bases between the two germline ends. The CDR3 spans 14 residues. CDR3 DNA: TGTGCCAGCAGTTTGTGGAAAGACCAAGAGACCCAGTACTTC. This translates into CASSLWKDQETQYF.

For this clonotype: One junction end does not reproduce the germline sequence, and a read error may be involved. This chain connects TRBV20-1 to TRBJ1-6; TRBD1 might be the D (6 bases). The CDR3 sequence is 13 residues long. Germline CDR1 is DFQATT and CDR2 is SNEGSKA (reference sequence). The CDR3 loop reads CSAKGQYNSPPHF. CDR3 DNA: TGCAGTGCTAAAGGACAGTATAATTCACCCCCCCACTTT.

This rearrangement joins TRBV7-2 to TRBJ1-1; a weak D match, TRBD1 (5 bases). The CDR3 is 16 amino acids. The germline V gene encodes CDR1 SGHTA and CDR2 FQGNSA. Trimming shortened V by 1 base and J by 1 base, and 13 bases separated the two germline ends. CDR3 region: CASSLVAGNRNTEAFF. CDR3 sequence (DNA): TGTGCCAGCAGCTTAGTGGCAGGGAACCGGAACACTGAAGCTTTCTTT.

CDR3 DNA sequence: TGTGCCTGGAGTGGGACACCCTGGGGTCAGCCCCAGCATTTT. Translating gives CAWSGTPWGQPQHF. This sequence joins TRBV30 and TRBJ1-5, with a possible D match to TRBD1 (5 bases). With 1 base removed from V and 6 bases from J, the gap between germline ends came to 13 bases. The germline V gene has CDR1 GTSNPN and CDR2 SVGIG (reference sequence). The CDR3 sequence is 14 residues long.

V is TRBV29-1 and J is TRBJ1-1; possible D gene TRBD1, 5 bases. The V end lost 6 bases, the J end lost 0 bases, and 23 bases lay between the germline ends. The germline CDR1 and CDR2 sequences are SQVTM and ANQGSEA. This CDR3 spans 17 amino acids. CDR3 amino acids: CSVEEATGGIMNTEAFF. The CDR3 nucleotides read TGCAGCGTCGAGGAGGCGACTGGGGGGATTATGAACACTGAAGCTTTCTTT.

This clonotype was recorded many times. In nucleotides, the CDR3 is TGTGCCAGCAGCCTTTTTGGACAGCACACAGATACGCAGTATTTT. Translating gives CASSLFGQHTDTQYF. The V gene is TRBV12-3 or TRBV12-4, the J gene TRBJ2-3, with a weak D call TRBD1 (6 bases). This CDR3 has 15 amino acids. Trimming stripped 6 bases from V and 2 bases from J, with 15 bases between.

The chain uses TRBV4-3 and TRBJ1-5; D not resolved. The CDR3 loop spans 16 amino acids. Trimming stripped 4 bases from V and 1 base from J, with 14 bases between. Germline values: CDR1 LGHNA, CDR2 YSLEER. In DNA form, the CDR3 reads TGCGCCAGCAGCCTAAATTGGGGAAGGAGCAATCAGCCCCAGCATTTT. It is translated as CASSLNWGRSNQPQHF.

This rearrangement joins TRBV9 to TRBJ1-1; D call uncertain. With 0 bases removed from V and 2 bases from J, the gap between germline ends came to 5 bases. The length of the CDR3 is 13 residues. Germline-derived CDR1 and CDR2 are SGDLS and YYNGEE. CDR3 region: CASSVAINTEAFF. CDR3 coding DNA: TGTGCCAGCAGCGTAGCTATCAACACTGAAGCTTTCTTT.

V is TRBV29-1 and J is TRBJ2-1, with D possibly matching TRBD2 (6 bases). Per germline, CDR1 SQVTM and CDR2 ANQGSEA. The V gene lost 3 bases and the J gene lost 6 bases, with 18 bases spanning the gap. This CDR3 comprises 15 residues. Written as DNA, the CDR3 is TGCAGCGTTGAGCGGGGCAGGTGGACGGTCAATGAGCAGTTCTTC. Encoded protein: CSVERGRWTVNEQFF.

The sample holds a few counts of this clonotype. The chain couples TRBV3-1 to TRBJ2-7; D is perhaps TRBD1 or TRBD2 (6 bases each). Trimming cost V 0 bases and J 9 bases, with 24 bases left between them. The V gene's germline CDR1 is LGHDT and CDR2 YNNKEL (reference sequence). The length of the CDR3 is 17 residues. The CDR3 sequence: CASSQEIGGGPSLGQYF. The CDR3 bases are TGTGCCAGCAGCCAAGAGATAGGGGGAGGACCCTCTCTGGGGCAGTACTTC.

This clonotype was recorded at least ten times. The chain carries TRBV20-1 and TRBJ2-3; D is perhaps TRBD1 or TRBD2 (5 bases each). The CDR3 contains 12 residues. Germline CDR1 DFQATT, CDR2 SNEGSKA (reference sequence). V was pared by 5 bases and J by 2 bases, with 8 bases between. The DNA of the CDR3 is TGCAGTGCTCCGGGGACCACAGATACGCAGTATTTT. This encodes CSAPGTTDTQYF.

This clonotype showed up many times. This sequence joins TRBV3-1 and TRBJ2-1, with 8 nucleotides matching TRBD2. Germline V lookup: CDR1 LGHDT, CDR2 YNNKEL (reference sequence). V dropped 1 base and J dropped 12; count of bases not matched to a gene: 2. The CDR3 length is 12 residues. The CDR3 here is CASSQGLAGQFF. The CDR3 coding sequence is TGTGCCAGCAGCCAAGGGCTAGCGGGGCAGTTCTTC.